The T cell receptor (beta chain) under discussion was sequenced for a study of blood T cell repertoires in COVID-19. Study context: The origin of the acute and convalescent COVID-19 samples was the United States, Italy and Spain. In each case, the material was cDNA or gDNA derived from T cells, B-cell-depleted T cells, or PBMCs.

Authors' processing steps: The assay estimated nucleated cells by amplifying reference gene primers. Repertoires were generated with immunoSEQ multiplex PCR, while TCRdb's copy carries only in-frame clones and drops some. For V, J and clone size, that table is used; D and trimming come from the DNA. The sample shows approximately 150,000 clones, 80% to 90% of them seen only once. What was sequenced was peripheral blood. The TCR comes from a woman aged 45-65 years in a cohort sampled during active or convalescent COVID-19.

CDR3 coding DNA: TGTGCCAGCAGGGGGCTAACAGGGGGCAGCGGTAATGAAAAACTGTTTTTT. Its protein is CASRGLTGGSGNEKLFF. The rearrangement links TRBV2 to TRBJ1-4; 9 bases are a match to TRBD1. CDR1 is SNHLY and CDR2 is FYNNEI in the germline V gene. The CDR3 covers 17 residues. V trimming: 6 bases; J trimming: 4 bases; junction bases outside the gene matches: 12.